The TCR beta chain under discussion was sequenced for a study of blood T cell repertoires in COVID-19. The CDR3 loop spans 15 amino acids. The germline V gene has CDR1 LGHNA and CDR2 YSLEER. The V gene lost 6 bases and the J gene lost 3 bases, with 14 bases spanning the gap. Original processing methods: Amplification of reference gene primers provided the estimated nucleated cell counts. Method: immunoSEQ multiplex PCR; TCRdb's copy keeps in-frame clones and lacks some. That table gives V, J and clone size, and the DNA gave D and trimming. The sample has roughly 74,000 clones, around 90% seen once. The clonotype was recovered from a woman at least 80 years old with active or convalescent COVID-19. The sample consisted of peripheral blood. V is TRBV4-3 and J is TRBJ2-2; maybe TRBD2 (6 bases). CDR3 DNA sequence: TGCGCCAGCAGTCGTATCGGGAGTGACACCGGGGAGCTGTTTTTT. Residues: CASSRIGSDTGELFF.